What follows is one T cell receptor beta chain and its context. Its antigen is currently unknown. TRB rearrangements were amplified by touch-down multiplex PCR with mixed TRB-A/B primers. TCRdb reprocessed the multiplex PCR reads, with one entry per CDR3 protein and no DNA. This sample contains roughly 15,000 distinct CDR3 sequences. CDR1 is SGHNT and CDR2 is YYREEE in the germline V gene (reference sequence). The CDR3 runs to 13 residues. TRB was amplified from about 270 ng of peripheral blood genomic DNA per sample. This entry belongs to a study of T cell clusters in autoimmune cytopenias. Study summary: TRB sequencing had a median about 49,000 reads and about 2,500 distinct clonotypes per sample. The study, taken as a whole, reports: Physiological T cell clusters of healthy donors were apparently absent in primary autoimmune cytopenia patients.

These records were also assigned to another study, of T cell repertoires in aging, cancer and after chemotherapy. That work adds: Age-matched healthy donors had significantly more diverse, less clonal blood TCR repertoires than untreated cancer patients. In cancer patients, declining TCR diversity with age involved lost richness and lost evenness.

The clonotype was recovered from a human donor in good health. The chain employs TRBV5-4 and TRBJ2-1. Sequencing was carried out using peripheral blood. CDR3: CASSLGLYNEQFF.